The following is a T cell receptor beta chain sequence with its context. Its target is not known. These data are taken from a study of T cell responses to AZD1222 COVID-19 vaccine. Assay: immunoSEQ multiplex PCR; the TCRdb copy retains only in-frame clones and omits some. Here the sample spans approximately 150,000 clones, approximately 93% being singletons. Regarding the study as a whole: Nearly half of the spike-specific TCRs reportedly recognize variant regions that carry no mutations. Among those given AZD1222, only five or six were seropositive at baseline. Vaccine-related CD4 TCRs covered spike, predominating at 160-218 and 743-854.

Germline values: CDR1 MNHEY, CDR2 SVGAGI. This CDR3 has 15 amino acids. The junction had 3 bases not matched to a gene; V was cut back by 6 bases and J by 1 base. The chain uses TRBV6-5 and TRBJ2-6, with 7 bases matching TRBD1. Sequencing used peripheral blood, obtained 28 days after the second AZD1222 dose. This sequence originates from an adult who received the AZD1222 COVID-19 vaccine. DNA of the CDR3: TGTGCCAGCAGAAACAGGGGTTCTGGGGCCAACGTCCTGACTTTC. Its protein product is CASRNRGSGANVLTF.